Presented here are 18 T cell receptor beta chains from one specimen sequenced in a study of blood T cells in healthy people across ages (dated by TCRdb to between 2014 and 2016). The library was made by 5' RACE. Sequenced using an Illumina HiSeq 2500. A second PCR of about 7 to 12 cycles was run with a J-beta primer mix and a sample-barcoded 5' primer. The public reads were reanalyzed by TCRdb: fastp trimming at Q25, MiXCR alignment, in-frame beta chains only. CDR3 protein sequences are deduplicated, and each keeps its most common genes and DNA. Counted in this sample were some 850,000 distinct CDR3 sequences; 20% to 30% of them appeared once. The top ten hold about 3% of the sample. Another study also made use of these data, one on T cells of mothers and their children.

The material sequenced was blood. The receptors stem from a boy between 10 and 17 years old in good health.

As to this clonotype: The junction departs from germline at one end; a sequencing error may be responsible. The chain carries TRBV5-5 and TRBJ1-2, with a weak D call TRBD1 (5 bases). This CDR3 is 15 amino acids long. CDR1 is SGHKS and CDR2 is YYEKEE in the germline V gene (reference sequence). CDR3 sequence reads: CANSLEQGRSYGYTF. The CDR3 DNA follows: TGTGCCAACAGCTTGGAGCAGGGCCGCAGCTATGGCTACACCTTC.

This clonotype was seen more than once but under ten times. V usage is TRBV6-5 and J usage is TRBJ2-1, with D perhaps TRBD1 (6 bases). The CDR3 is made up of 15 amino acids. Germline CDR1 MNHEY, CDR2 SVGAGI. Trimming left V 5 bases short and J 0 bases short, with 11 bases between. The CDR3 sequence is CASSRQESSYNEQFF. CDR3 coding DNA: TGTGCCAGCAGTCGACAGGAGAGCTCCTACAATGAGCAGTTCTTC.

This clonotype occurred once. The chain uses TRBV5-1 and TRBJ2-1; D possibly corresponds to TRBD1 (5 bases). TRBJ2-7 matches the DNA end more closely, so the J call is doubtful. Per the germline V gene, CDR1 is SGHRS and CDR2 is YFSETQ. The CDR3 extends over 15 amino acids. CDR3 coding DNA: TGCGCCAGCAGCTGGGGCGGACAATCCATCTACGAGCAGTACTTC. Translation gives CASSWGGQSIYEQYF.

For the CDR3, the DNA is TGCAGTGCTAGAGATCGAGAACAGGGGAACACTGAAGCTTTCTTT. This translates into CSARDREQGNTEAFF. This chain joins TRBV20-1 and TRBJ1-1, with TRBD1 as a possible D gene (6 bases). V lost 0 bases to trimming and J lost 1 base, with 12 bases between them. CDR1 is DFQATT and CDR2 is SNEGSKA in the germline V gene (reference sequence). This CDR3 contains 15 residues.

This clonotype was seen a handful of times. Relative to the germline gene, one junction end is altered; a read error may explain this. This chain uses TRBV10-1 with TRBJ2-4, with no clear D. Germline V gives CDR1 WNHNN, CDR2 SYGVQD (reference sequence). This CDR3 is 14 amino acids long. CDR3 bases: TGCGCCAGCAGTGACGGTGGTGCCAAAAACATTCGGTACTTC. As protein: CASSDGGAKNIRYF.

This sequence joins TRBV5-1 and TRBJ2-3; TRBD1 matches 7 bases. The CDR3 length is 12 residues. Per the germline V gene, CDR1 is SGHRS and CDR2 is YFSETQ. V was clipped by 0 bases and J by 11 bases; unmatched bases: 3. The CDR3 region has the DNA TGCGCCAGCAGCTTGGGGGACAGTGGGCAGTATTTT. Its protein product is CASSLGDSGQYF.

This clonotype appeared a few times. V usage is TRBV20-1 and J usage is TRBJ1-6, with D unclear. V lost 6 bases and J lost 0, with 9 bases in between. The CDR3 totals 14 residues. The germline V gene encodes CDR1 DFQATT and CDR2 SNEGSKA (reference sequence). Here the CDR3 reads CSAPHSSYNSPLHF. The CDR3 DNA is TGCAGTGCACCACACAGCTCCTATAATTCACCCCTCCACTTT.

The gene calls are TRBV7-9 and TRBJ2-7, with TRBD1 as a possible D gene (5 bases). Trimming took off 5 bases at V and 2 bases at J, with 13 bases between the two ends. This CDR3 is built from 14 residues. Germline values: CDR1 SEHNR, CDR2 FQNEAQ (reference sequence). The CDR3 nucleotides read TGTGCCAGCAGCCTACTGACAGTTCCCTACGAGCAGTACTTC. Amino acid sequence: CASSLLTVPYEQYF.

This clonotype occurred a few times. The chain combines TRBV18 with TRBJ2-5, with D perhaps matching TRBD1 (6 bases). The CDR3 covers 13 residues. V was shortened by 4 bases and J by 2 bases, with 8 bases between the two germline ends. Germline-derived CDR1 and CDR2 are KGHSH and LQKENI. The CDR3 region is CASSRTEQETQYF. CDR3 in DNA: TGTGCCAGCTCACGGACAGAGCAAGAGACCCAGTACTTC.

The chain carries TRBV14 and TRBJ1-4; D call uncertain. The CDR3 runs to 16 residues. With 3 bases removed from V and 6 bases from J, the gap between germline ends came to 17 bases. The germline gives CDR1 SGHDN, CDR2 FVKESK. CDR3 coding DNA: TGTGCCAGCAGCCATGATTACAGTGACCGCGATGAAAAACTGTTTTTT. Its translation is CASSHDYSDRDEKLFF.

CDR3: CASSLPGLAGPYNEQFF. DNA of the CDR3: TGTGCCAGCAGTTTGCCGGGACTAGCGGGGCCTTACAATGAGCAGTTCTTC. The chain carries TRBV12-3 or TRBV12-4 and TRBJ2-5, with 13 bases matching TRBD2. The better agreement between TRBJ2-1 and the DNA end casts doubt on the J call. The CDR3 is made up of 17 amino acids.

This clonotype was counted between two and nine times. The chain uses TRBV14 and TRBJ1-3, with D possibly being TRBD1 (5 bases). The CDR3 sequence is 13 residues long. CDR1 and CDR2 from the germline V gene are SGHDN and FVKESK. Trimming stripped 4 bases from V and 10 bases from J, with 14 bases between. CDR3 region: CASSLRTSGTIYF. DNA for the CDR3: TGTGCCAGCAGCCTTCGGACAAGCGGAACCATATATTTT.

Details on this clonotype: One end of the junction fails to match germline, which may point to a read error. The chain couples TRBV29-1 to TRBJ1-4; D may be TRBD1 (6 bases). Germline V gives CDR1 SQVTM, CDR2 ANQGSEA. CDR3 length equals 13 residues. The CDR3 sequence: CSVRQAQDEKRFF. The CDR3 bases are TGCAGCGTACGACAGGCACAGGATGAAAAACGGTTTTTT.

This clonotype was recorded a few times. The gene calls are TRBV4-2 and TRBJ2-4, with D perhaps TRBD1 or TRBD2 (6 bases each). The CDR3 is 19 residues long. Trimming removed 3 bases at V and 0 bases at J, with 21 bases between. The germline V gene encodes CDR1 LGHNA and CDR2 YNFKEQ. CDR3 in amino acids: CASSQDHLGGSLAKNIQYF. CDR3 coding DNA: TGTGCCAGCAGCCAGGATCATTTAGGGGGGAGTTTAGCCAAAAACATTCAGTACTTC.

The sample holds a few counts of this clonotype. The chain joins TRBV7-3 to TRBJ2-2; 7 positions agree with TRBD2. The CDR3 totals 16 residues. Per the germline V gene, CDR1 is SGHTA and CDR2 is FQGTGA. Trimming at V came to 5 bases and at J to 6 bases, leaving 12 bases not matched to a gene. CDR3 in amino acids: CASSKWAGDLSGELFF. CDR3 nucleotides: TGTGCCAGCAGCAAATGGGCGGGGGACCTCTCCGGGGAGCTGTTTTTT.

This chain connects TRBV30 to TRBJ1-5; D may be TRBD1 (5 bases). The CDR3 runs to 14 residues. V lost 2 bases and J lost 0, with 8 bases in between. Germline CDR1 GTSNPN, CDR2 SVGIG (reference sequence). The CDR3 DNA reads TGTGCCTGGAGTAGGGGCTATAGCAATCAGCCCCAGCATTTT. It encodes CAWSRGYSNQPQHF. The full variable domain, its missing parts supplied by reference TRBV30 and TRBJ1-5, is SQTIHQWPATLVQPVGSPLSLECTVEGTSNPNLYWYRQAAGRGLQLLFYSVGIGQISSEVPQNLSASRPQDRQFILSSKKLLLSDSGFYLCAWSRGYSNQPQHFGDGTRLSIL.

J is TRBJ1-1 and V is TRBV10-3; maybe TRBD1 (6 bases). Germline V gene sequence: CDR1 ENHRY, CDR2 SYGVKD. This CDR3 contains 13 residues. V gave up 6 bases and J gave up 2 bases, with 10 bases separating them. The CDR3 DNA is TGTGCCATCAGGGACAGCCTTAACACTGAAGCTTTCTTT. Amino acid sequence: CAIRDSLNTEAFF.

The sample holds a few counts of this clonotype. This sequence joins TRBV29-1 and TRBJ2-5; no reliable D call. Trimming removed 7 bases at V and 4 bases at J, with 19 bases between. The CDR3 length is 14 residues. Germline V gene lookup returns CDR1 SQVTM and CDR2 ANQGSEA. CDR3 DNA: TGCAGCGCTAATAGGCCCCCGGGTTTAGAGACCCAGTACTTC. As protein: CSANRPPGLETQYF.